The rows below give T cell receptor beta chains drawn from one sample of a study of tissue T cells after allogeneic stem cell transplantation. Measured with immunoSEQ multiplex PCR; TCRdb has only the in-frame clones, and not every one. Here the sample spans roughly 6,000 clones, around 62% being singletons. Source: duodenum tissue, taken at autopsy. These receptor sequences come from a woman between 18 and 49 years old with breast cancer. The CDR3 runs from the conserved cysteine through the conserved F or W. Fields, in order: V gene, D gene, J gene, clone size, CDR3 DNA, CDR3 protein. The D gene is left open where the match is weak. Expanded clones get a size class; other rows say once, few or many, or leave the size out.

>TRBV11-3|.|TRBJ2-1|few
TGTGCCAGCAGCCCGCAGCCAGGGGGCGGGAGGAATGAGCAGTTCTTC
CASSPQPGGGRNEQFF
>TRBV9|TRBD1|TRBJ2-3|.
TGTGCCAGCAGCCCAAGGACAGGGCTTTTGGGCACAGATACGCAGTATTTT
CASSPRTGLLGTDTQYF
>TRBV6-2/TRBV6-3|.|TRBJ1-6|.
TGTGCCAGCAGTTACGGGGGGCGCGGGGTCTCACCCCTCCACTTT
CASSYGGRGVSPLHF
>TRBV6-4|.|TRBJ2-3|.
TGTGCCAGCAGTCGGGCCTGGGGCACAGATACGCAGTATTTT
CASSRAWGTDTQYF
>TRBV2|.|TRBJ1-6|.
TGTGCCAGCAGTGAAGCAATTCATTCACCCCTCCACTTT
CASSEAIHSPLHF
>TRBV7-9|.|TRBJ2-1|once
TGTGCCAGCAGCTTTACCGGGACCTACAATGAGCAGTTCTTC
CASSFTGTYNEQFF
>TRBV6-2/TRBV6-3|.|TRBJ2-2|large
TGTGCCAGCAGTTTCGGGGGCCACGGGGAGCTGTTTTTT
CASSFGGHGELFF
>TRBV10-3|.|TRBJ2-7|.
TGTGCCATCAGTGAGTTGGACCCCTACGAGCAGTACTTC
CAISELDPYEQYF
>TRBV7-9|.|TRBJ2-6|once
TGTGCCAGCAGCCAACTCAGGGGAGGGGCCAACGTCCTGACTTTC
CASSQLRGGANVLTF
>TRBV4-2|.|TRBJ2-7|.
TGTGCCAGCAGCCAAGATTTGGGGGCCCGACTAGTAGCGACGGGGGAGCAGTACTTC
CASSQDLGARLVATGEQYF
>TRBV9|.|TRBJ1-1|few
TGTGCCAGCAGCGCCCGCGGGGCTGACACTGAAGCTTTCTTT
CASSARGADTEAFF
>TRBV9|.|TRBJ1-2|.
TGTGCCAGCAGCGTAGCTACACTGGGGATCTATGGCTACACCTTC
CASSVATLGIYGYTF
>TRBV15|.|TRBJ1-1|.
TGTGCCACCAGCAGAGCCTCTGGGTTGGCAGCTTTCTTT
CATSRASGLAAFF
>TRBV18|TRBD1|TRBJ1-1|few
TGTGCCAGCTCACTAACGACAGGGGGCTTTGGAGACACTGAAGCTTTCTTT
CASSLTTGGFGDTEAFF
>TRBV19|TRBD1|TRBJ2-4|.
TGTGCCAGTAGCTATAACAGGGGGGACATTCAGTACTTC
CASSYNRGDIQYF
>TRBV19|TRBD2|TRBJ2-1|.
TGTGCCAGTAGTATCGTCGGCGGGGGGGCGGCCTACAATGAGCAGTTCTTC
CASSIVGGGAAYNEQFF
>TRBV6-2/TRBV6-3|.|TRBJ2-1|.
TGTGCCAGCAGTCCCCTTAGGGGCGGAAACAATGAGCAGTTCTTC
CASSPLRGGNNEQFF
>TRBV24-1|TRBD1|TRBJ2-2|.
TGTGCCACCAGTGATAACAAGGGGGCCGCGAACACCGGGGAGCTGTTTTTT
CATSDNKGAANTGELFF
>TRBV6-4|TRBD2|TRBJ2-1|.
TGTGCCAGCAGTGATGGTTCCTCGTCTAAGCGGGGGAGTCTGCAGTTCTTC
CASSDGSSSKRGSLQFF
>TRBV5-1|.|TRBJ2-5|.
TGCGCCAGCAGCTTGGGGTACCAAGAGACCCAGTACTTC
CASSLGYQETQYF
>TRBV6-2/TRBV6-3|.|TRBJ2-7|once
TGTGCCAGCAGTTACGTCAGCTCCTACGAGCAGTACTTC
CASSYVSSYEQYF
>TRBV7-3|.|TRBJ2-7|.
TGTGCCAGCAGCCCACAGGGTAGCGAGCAGTACTTC
CASSPQGSEQYF
>TRBV28|.|TRBJ2-5|.
TGTGCCAGCAGAGGGAGTTCGTCTCAAGAGACCCAGTACTTC
CASRGSSSQETQYF
>TRBV9|.|TRBJ2-5|medium-sized
TGTGCCAGCAGCGTAGACGGGCCAGAGACCCAGTACTTC
CASSVDGPETQYF
>TRBV4-3|.|TRBJ1-1|.
TGCGCCAGCAGCCAAGTACTGGTAAGGTTCGTCGTGCACACTGAAGCTTTCTTT
CASSQVLVRFVVHTEAFF
>TRBV6-2/TRBV6-3|TRBD2|TRBJ2-7|few
TGTGCCAGCAGTTACGTGGGAGGGAACTACGAGCAGTACTTC
CASSYVGGNYEQYF
>TRBV9|TRBD2|TRBJ2-3|.
TGTGCCAGCAGCGTAACGGGGACTAGCCCCACAGATACGCAGTATTTT
CASSVTGTSPTDTQYF
>TRBV3-1/TRBV3-2|TRBD1|TRBJ2-7|.
TGTGCCAGCAGCTCGCCGGGACAGGGGTATTACGAGCAGTACTTC
CASSSPGQGYYEQYF
>TRBV12-3/TRBV12-4|.|TRBJ1-2|few
TGTGCCAGCAGTTCTTCCGGGACCGGCTACACCTTC
CASSSSGTGYTF
>TRBV11-3|.|TRBJ2-5|.
TGTGCCGGCAGCTGGGGTCGGGATGAGACCCAGTACTTC
CAGSWGRDETQYF
>TRBV27|TRBD1|TRBJ2-6|few
TGTGCCAGCAGTTTAGAGGGGTTGACCTGCGGGACAGGGGTGTGTGGGGCCAACGTCCTGACTTTC
CASSLEGLTCGTGVCGANVLTF
>TRBV7-2|TRBD2|TRBJ2-2|medium-sized
TGTGCCAGCAGCTCCTCGTATAGCGGGGTTGCCGGGGAGCTGTTTTTT
CASSSSYSGVAGELFF
>TRBV11-2|.|TRBJ2-3|.
TGTGCCAGCAGCGAAACGGGGGGCCCAGATACGCAGTATTTT
CASSETGGPDTQYF
>TRBV6-2/TRBV6-3|.|TRBJ2-7|.
TGTGCCAGCAGTTATGTTAGCTCCTACGAGCAGTACTTC
CASSYVSSYEQYF
>TRBV6-2/TRBV6-3|.|TRBJ1-5|few
TGTGCCAGCAGTTACGAGAACAGCAATCAGCCCCAGCATTTT
CASSYENSNQPQHF